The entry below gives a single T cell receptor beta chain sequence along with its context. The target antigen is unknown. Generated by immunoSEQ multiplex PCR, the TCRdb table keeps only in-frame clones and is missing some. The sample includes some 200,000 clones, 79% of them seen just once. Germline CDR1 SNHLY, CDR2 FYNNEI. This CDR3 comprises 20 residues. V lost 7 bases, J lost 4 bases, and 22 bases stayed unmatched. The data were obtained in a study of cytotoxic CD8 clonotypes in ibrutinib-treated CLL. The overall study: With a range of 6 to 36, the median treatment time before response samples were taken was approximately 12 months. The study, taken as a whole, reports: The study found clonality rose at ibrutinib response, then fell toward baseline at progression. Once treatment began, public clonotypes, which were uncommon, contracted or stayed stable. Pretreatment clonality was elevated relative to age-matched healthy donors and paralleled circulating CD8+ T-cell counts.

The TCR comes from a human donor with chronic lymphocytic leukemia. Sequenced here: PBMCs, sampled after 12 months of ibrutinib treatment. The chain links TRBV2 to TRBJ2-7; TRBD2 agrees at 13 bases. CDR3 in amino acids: CASTESTGLGLAGVTYEQYF. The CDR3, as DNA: TGTGCCAGCACCGAGTCTACAGGCCTCGGACTAGCGGGAGTAACGTACGAGCAGTACTTC.